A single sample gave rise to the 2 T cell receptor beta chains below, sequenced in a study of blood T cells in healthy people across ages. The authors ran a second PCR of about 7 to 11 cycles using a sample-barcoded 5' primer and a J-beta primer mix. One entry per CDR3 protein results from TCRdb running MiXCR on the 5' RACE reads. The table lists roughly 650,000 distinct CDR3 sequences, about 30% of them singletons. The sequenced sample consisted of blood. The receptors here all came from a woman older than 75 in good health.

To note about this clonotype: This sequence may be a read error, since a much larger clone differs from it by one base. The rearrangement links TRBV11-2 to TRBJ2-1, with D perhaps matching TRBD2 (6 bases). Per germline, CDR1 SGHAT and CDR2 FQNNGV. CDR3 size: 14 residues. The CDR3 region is CAGSFAGGRPEQFF. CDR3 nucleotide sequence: TGTGCCGGCAGCTTCGCCGGGGGAAGGCCTGAGCAGTTCTTC.

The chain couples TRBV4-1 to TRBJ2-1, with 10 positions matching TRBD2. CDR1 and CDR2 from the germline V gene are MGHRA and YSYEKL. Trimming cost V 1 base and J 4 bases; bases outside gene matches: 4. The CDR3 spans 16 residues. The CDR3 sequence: CASSQGEREGYNEQFF. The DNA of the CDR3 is TGCGCCAGCAGCCAAGGGGAGCGGGAGGGGTACAATGAGCAGTTCTTC.